This T cell receptor (beta chain) originates from a study of T cell responses to AZD1222 COVID-19 vaccine (dated by TCRdb to the early 2020s). Broadly, across the study: Because spike-specific TCR depth and breadth did not differ between the two schedules, AZD1222 recipients who got a second dose at roughly 4 weeks were pooled with those who got a second dose at roughly 12 weeks. TCR sequencing covered about 230 trial participants: about 210 given two doses of AZD1222 and 26 given two doses of MenACWY control vaccine. Trial participants were enrolled by age into subgroups of 18-55, 56-69 and 70-plus years, and around 150, 29 and 61 TCR-sequenced participants, respectively, were included in these subgroups. Broader findings and caveats from the paper: Reportedly, close to half of the unique spike-specific TCRs recognized epitopes lying outside the regions that are mutated in the B.1.351 and B.1.1.7 variants. After two AZD1222 doses, both the breadth and the depth of spike-specific TCRs were significantly higher than at day 0 and than in MenACWY recipients. Participants were mostly white British, with more females than males. The authors suggested clonal diversity may have been underestimated. Because no day 14 peak-response samples were available, repertoires were characterized only after the peak T cell response. Conclusions about previously exposed vaccinees are limited, since just 6 or 7 AZD1222 recipients were seropositive for SARS-CoV-2 at baseline. The 56-69-year group was small, and its depth increase did not reach significance, likely because of low power. The vaccine-associated CD4 TCRs covered the entire spike protein, and the dominant responses fell in regions 160-218 and 743-854.

From a lookup of the germline V gene (reference sequence), CDR1 and CDR2 are LNHDA and SQIVND. Trimming costs V 7 bases and J 0 bases, and their ends lie 13 bases apart. Measured from the cysteine to the phenylalanine, the CDR3 is 16 residues long. Just CDR3 DNA is preserved here, 48 bases in frame from base 1. As regards this clone: No antigen is known for it. Per-base qualities were not stored, and no clone one base away is much larger.

The CDR3 regions of human TCRbeta chains were analyzed by immunosequencing. The paper's data handling went like this. Repertoire TCRs were matched against a reference library of SARS-CoV-2-specific TCRs generated with the MIRA antigen-specificity platform. Breadth was defined as the fraction of unique TCRs that were SARS-CoV-2-associated, and depth was defined as the fraction of total T cells that were SARS-CoV-2-associated. Using the MIRA data, each spike-specific TCR was assigned both to the spike region to which the TCR was reactive and to a CD4 or CD8 class. Log10-transformed breadth and depth values were compared by one-way ANOVA with Sidak's multiple comparisons tests. The immuneACCESS repertoire file appears here via TCRdb, limited to in-frame rearrangements. These files lack a portion of the clones; in checked studies, under half of the deficit traces to unresolved V genes, and the cause of the others is not known. That table is the source of V, J and clone size, and D and trimming were worked out from the DNA. Across this sample there are under 85,000 clones, with about 88% seen only once. In total, the top ten clones hold approximately 10% of the sample.

The sample's time point label, decoded: baseline before first vaccination. Vaccinee samples came from UK trials COV001 and COV002, including a single-blind randomized controlled phase 2/3 trial of AZD1222 (ChAdOx1 nCoV-19) in healthy adults. For TCRbeta chain sequencing, PBMC samples were collected from trial participants at day 0 and at day 28 after the second dose. This chain joins TRBV19 to TRBJ2-6; the D region may be TRBD1 or TRBD2, each matching 5 bases equally. This clonotype was sampled from an adult in good health. Here the sequenced sample was peripheral blood, taken on day 0 of AZD1222 vaccination. The DNA sequence is TGTGCCAGTATCCGGGACGGAGGCTCTGGGGCCAACGTCCTGACTTTC. It is translated as CASIRDGGSGANVLTF. The reference TRBV19 and TRBJ2-6 proteins fill in what lies around the CDR3, so the full variable domain reads DGGITQSPKYLFRKEGQNVTLSCEQNLNHDAMYWYRQDPGQGLRLIYYSQIVNDFQKGDIAEGYSVSREKKESFPLTVTSAQKNPTAFYLCASIRDGGSGANVLTFGAGSRLTVL.